The 9 T cell receptor beta chains presented below share a single source sample, sequenced in a study of T cells in Graves' hyperthyroidism and ophthalmopathy. Amplification of TCR beta CDR3 regions used RNA as the template. First-round RT-PCR with HTBI primers amplified the TCR CDR3 region. TCRdb independently ran MiXCR on the multiplex PCR reads; one entry per CDR3 protein. The sample records hundreds of thousands of distinct CDR3 sequences, about 17% being singletons. The source material was blood. The receptor set was obtained from a woman aged 45-65 years with Graves' hyperthyroidism that later progressed to Graves' ophthalmopathy.

This clonotype appeared a single time. The V call is TRBV3-1, the J call TRBJ2-1; D is possibly TRBD2 (7 bases). CDR3 length equals 16 residues. The V end lost 1 base, the J end lost 7 bases, and 17 bases lay between the germline ends. Per germline, CDR1 LGHDT and CDR2 YNNKEL (reference sequence). CDR3 coding DNA: TGTGCCAGCAGCCAAGTCTTCAGGGGAGGGTCGAATGAGCAGTTCTTC. Translating it yields CASSQVFRGGSNEQFF.

Many counts were recorded for this clonotype. The chain uses TRBV6-5 and TRBJ2-7, with D tentatively TRBD2 (6 bases). V dropped 8 bases and J dropped 4 bases, with 12 bases sitting between them. Germline lookup yields CDR1 MNHEY and CDR2 SVGAGI. The CDR3 runs 12 residues. The CDR3 coding sequence is TGTGCCAGCGTGGTAGCGGTTTACGAGCAGTACTTC. Its translation: CASVVAVYEQYF.

This clonotype was recorded at least ten times. J is TRBJ2-7 and V is TRBV20-1, with TRBD1 matching 8 bases. Germline CDR1 DFQATT, CDR2 SNEGSKA (reference sequence). V lost 6 bases and J lost 2; bases outside the gene matches: 9. This CDR3 is 14 amino acids long. The CDR3 reads CSAAGQGRTYEQYF. The CDR3 DNA sequence: TGCAGTGCCGCCGGACAGGGACGAACCTACGAGCAGTACTTC.

Regarding this clonotype: One base away lies a much larger clone, so this may be a sequencing read error. This chain joins TRBV6-1 and TRBJ1-1, with no clear D. Trimming stripped 4 bases from V and 1 base from J, with 10 bases between. This CDR3 comprises 14 residues. Germline CDR1 MNHNS, CDR2 SASEGT. CDR3 region: CASSGYRSNTEAFF. The CDR3 DNA is TGTGCCAGCAGTGGATATCGATCGAACACTGAAGCTTTCTTT.

This clonotype showed up many times. The chain combines TRBV3-1 with TRBJ1-1; no clear D. Between the trimmed V and J ends, which lost 3 bases and 3 bases, there was a span of 8 bases. The CDR3 has 13 residues. Germline V gives CDR1 LGHDT, CDR2 YNNKEL (reference sequence). CDR3 in DNA: TGTGCCAGCAGCCAGGAAGTAGACACTGAAGCTTTCTTT. Its protein product is CASSQEVDTEAFF.

This chain connects TRBV2 to TRBJ1-4; D possibly corresponds to TRBD1 (6 bases). The CDR3 has 15 amino acids. V shed 3 bases and J shed 7 bases, with 15 bases lying between them. Germline assignment: CDR1 SNHLY and CDR2 FYNNEI. As DNA, the CDR3 is TGTGCCAGCAGTGATAGGGGGACTTCGGGTGAAAAACTGTTTTTT. It translates to CASSDRGTSGEKLFF. The full variable domain, with the rest looked up from reference TRBV2 and TRBJ1-4, is EPEVTQTPSHQVTQMGQEVILRCVPISNHLYFYWYRQILGQKVEFLVSFYNNEISEKSEIFDDQFSVERPDGSNFTLKIRSTKLEDSAMYFCASSDRGTSGEKLFFGSGTQLSVL.

This clonotype has a count of ten or more. CDR3 protein: CASSLQDPGYGTEAFF. CDR3 nucleotide sequence: TGTGCCAGCAGCTTACAGGACCCCGGGTATGGCACTGAAGCTTTCTTT. V is TRBV7-9 and J is TRBJ1-1; no firm D call. The CDR3 covers 16 residues. Germline V gives CDR1 SEHNR, CDR2 FQNEAQ (reference sequence). V gave up 2 bases and J gave up 4 bases, with 17 bases separating them.

J is TRBJ1-4 and V is TRBV12-3 or TRBV12-4, with D tentatively TRBD1 (6 bases). The length of the CDR3 is 15 residues. Trimming removed 0 bases from V and 8 bases from J, with 13 bases in between. CDR3 coding DNA: TGTGCCAGCAGTTTAGCGGATGTCAGGGGCGAAAAACTGTTTTTT. It yields the protein CASSLADVRGEKLFF.

The J gene is TRBJ1-1, the V gene TRBV7-9; 7 nucleotides align to TRBD1. Germline-derived CDR1 and CDR2 are SEHNR and FQNEAQ (reference sequence). The CDR3 has 13 amino acids. J was trimmed by 6 bases and V by 4 bases; bases with no gene match: 5. The CDR3 nucleotides read TGTGCCAGCAGCTCCACACAGGGGTCTGAAGCTTTCTTT. Translating gives CASSSTQGSEAFF.